These 19 T cell receptor beta chains were all obtained from the same sample, sequenced in a study of T cell changes during pregnancy in multiple sclerosis. The table came from immunoSEQ multiplex PCR; TCRdb's copy has only in-frame clones and leaves some out. The repertoire includes under 55,000 clones, just over 90% of them detected once, and about 0.37% sits in the top ten. Sequencing used CD4+ T cells from peripheral blood mononuclear cells, obtained before pregnancy. These receptors were taken from a female donor with multiple sclerosis, enrolled in a pregnancy study.

This chain links TRBV7-2 with TRBJ2-7; 9 bases align to TRBD2. The CDR3 runs to 14 residues. V was clipped by 4 bases and J by 6 bases; unmatched bases: 7. Germline CDR1 and CDR2: SGHTA and FQGNSA. CDR3 sequence reads: CASSYLAGRIEQYF. Here the CDR3 DNA reads TGTGCCAGCAGCTATCTAGCGGGACGGATCGAGCAGTACTTC.

The chain employs TRBV5-4 and TRBJ1-4, with a possible D match to TRBD1 (5 bases). Trimming removed 6 bases from V and 7 bases from J, with 16 bases in between. CDR3 length: 14 residues. CDR1 is SGHNT and CDR2 is YYREEE in the germline V gene (reference sequence). The CDR3 sequence is CASTRGGSAEKLFF. The CDR3 coding sequence is TGTGCCAGCACCCGCGGGGGTTCGGCTGAAAAACTGTTTTTT.

The genes are TRBV5-1 and TRBJ2-6, with 7 bases fitting TRBD1. The ends lost 4 bases at V and 0 bases at J; junction bases unmatched: 10. Germline loops: CDR1 SGHRS, CDR2 YFSETQ. The CDR3 runs 18 residues. The DNA of the CDR3 is TGCGCCAGCAGCATGACAGGGAAGTCTCTCTCTGGGGCCAACGTCCTGACTTTC. This gives the protein CASSMTGKSLSGANVLTF.

V usage is TRBV5-1 and J usage is TRBJ2-3; TRBD2 matches 8 bases. This CDR3 comprises 17 residues. CDR1 is SGHRS and CDR2 is YFSETQ in the germline V gene. The V and J ends lost 4 bases and 5 bases, in that order; junction bases with no gene match: 15. The CDR3 region has the DNA TGCGCCAGCAGCCCCTTCCTGCGACTAGCGACGGGAGATACGCAGTATTTT. It codes for CASSPFLRLATGDTQYF.

The chain links TRBV28 to TRBJ1-4; TRBD1 agrees at 9 bases. The V and J ends lost 5 bases and 6 bases, in that order; junction bases with no gene match: 7. CDR1 MDHEN and CDR2 SYDVKM come from the germline V gene. This CDR3 has 15 amino acids. CDR3 nucleotides: TGTGCCAGCAGTCCAACCGGGACAGGGTATGAAAAACTGTTTTTT. Residues: CASSPTGTGYEKLFF.

The rearrangement links TRBV12-5 to TRBJ1-5; tentative D call: TRBD1 (5 bases). Trimming took 2 bases from V and 7 from J, leaving 18 bases between them. Per the germline V gene, CDR1 is LGHNT and CDR2 is FRNRAP. This CDR3 is built from 16 residues. CDR3 sequence (DNA): TGTGCTAGTGGTTTGATCATTACTGGGGGGGTCCAGCCCCAGCATTTT. Protein sequence: CASGLIITGGVQPQHF.

CDR3 bases: TGCGCCAGCAGCTTGACAGGGGGAAGGTTGAACACTGAAGCTTTCTTT. Encoded protein: CASSLTGGRLNTEAFF. The rearrangement joins TRBV5-1 to TRBJ1-1, with 8 bases that match TRBD1. Germline V gives CDR1 SGHRS, CDR2 YFSETQ. The CDR3 has 16 amino acids. Unmatched junction bases numbered 5, after V lost 1 base and J lost 0 bases.

The V gene is TRBV9, the J gene TRBJ1-1; 7 bases are a match to TRBD1. Germline V gene sequence: CDR1 SGDLS, CDR2 YYNGEE. With V trimmed by 4 bases and J by 1 base, 7 bases remained unmatched. This CDR3 comprises 15 residues. CDR3 loop: CASSPGGRRNTEAFF. DNA for the CDR3: TGTGCCAGCAGCCCAGGGGGAAGGCGGAACACTGAAGCTTTCTTT.

The chain joins TRBV11-3 to TRBJ1-1; 10 positions match TRBD1. Germline assignment: CDR1 SGHNT and CDR2 YENEEA. The CDR3 is 17 residues long. Losses at the gene ends were 0 bases for V and 1 base for J; bases not matched to a gene: 5. The CDR3 spells CASSLDDRGPRNTEAFF. Here the CDR3 DNA reads TGTGCCAGCAGCTTAGACGACAGGGGGCCTAGGAACACTGAAGCTTTCTTT.

The chain is built from TRBV4-1 and TRBJ2-4; the match to TRBD1 covers 8 bases. Germline V gene sequence: CDR1 MGHRA, CDR2 YSYEKL. The CDR3 is 15 residues long. V gave up 0 bases and J gave up 4 bases; unmatched junction bases: 2. The CDR3 sequence: CASSQDGTGKNIQYF. As DNA, the CDR3 is TGCGCCAGCAGCCAAGATGGGACAGGAAAAAACATTCAGTACTTC.

This chain links TRBV28 with TRBJ1-2; D perhaps matches TRBD1 (5 bases). The CDR3 has 15 amino acids. Trimming removed 3 bases at V and 2 bases at J, with 13 bases between. Germline V CDR1 and CDR2: MDHEN, SYDVKM. This chain's CDR3 is CASSLSSNRNYGYTF. In DNA form, the CDR3 reads TGTGCCAGCAGTTTGTCGTCTAACAGGAACTATGGCTACACCTTC.

This chain uses TRBV27 with TRBJ1-2, with D unresolved. This CDR3 comprises 16 residues. Germline CDR1 MNHEY, CDR2 SMNVEV (reference sequence). V lost 0 bases and J lost 8, with 19 bases in between. The CDR3 region is CASSLSPPRKSEGYTF. CDR3 nucleotides: TGTGCCAGCAGTTTATCCCCCCCGCGGAAATCCGAGGGCTACACCTTC.

CDR3 DNA: TGTGCCAGTAGTACGCCCCAAGACCGGGACAGGGTGCTAGGGAACACTGAAGCTTTCTTT. The encoded protein is CASSTPQDRDRVLGNTEAFF. The rearrangement joins TRBV19 to TRBJ1-1; the match to TRBD1 covers 9 bases. Trimming took 4 bases from V and 1 from J; bases not matched to a gene: 19. Germline V gene lookup returns CDR1 LNHDA and CDR2 SQIVND (reference sequence). The CDR3 is 20 amino acids.

V is TRBV27 and J is TRBJ2-1, with 7 positions matching TRBD1. Germline values: CDR1 MNHEY, CDR2 SMNVEV (reference sequence). The CDR3 sequence is 15 residues long. J was trimmed by 0 bases and V by 5 bases; bases with no gene match: 4. The CDR3 here is CASSPDRSSYNEQFF. The CDR3, as DNA: TGTGCCAGCAGTCCGGACAGGAGCTCCTACAATGAGCAGTTCTTC.

The chain uses TRBV27 and TRBJ1-5; the D gene is possibly TRBD1 (6 bases). In germline, CDR1 is MNHEY, CDR2 SMNVEV (reference sequence). This CDR3 is built from 15 residues. The germline V and J ends were trimmed by 5 bases and 5 bases, with 16 bases remaining between them. CDR3 DNA sequence: TGTGCCAGCAGTCCACCCCGACAGGTCTATCAGCCCCAGCATTTT. As protein: CASSPPRQVYQPQHF.

The chain carries TRBV9 and TRBJ2-7; perhaps TRBD1 as D (5 bases). The V and J ends lost 0 bases and 1 base respectively, with 11 bases between them. The germline V gene has CDR1 SGDLS and CDR2 YYNGEE. This CDR3 region has 15 residues. Here the CDR3 DNA reads TGTGCCAGCAGCGTAGCAACAGGTTGGTCCTACGAGCAGTACTTC. Translating it yields CASSVATGWSYEQYF.

This clone was detected only once. The rearrangement joins TRBV6-5 to TRBJ2-5; no firm D call. Germline V lookup: CDR1 MNHEY, CDR2 SVGAGI. V was shortened by 0 bases and J by 6 bases, with 14 bases between the two germline ends. This CDR3 is built from 15 residues. CDR3 DNA sequence: TGTGCCAGCAGTTACTCGAGTACAGCACTGAAGACCCAGTACTTC. This sequence encodes CASSYSSTALKTQYF.

V is TRBV5-4 and J is TRBJ2-1, with D possibly matching TRBD2 (6 bases). Between the trimmed V and J ends, which lost 6 bases and 9 bases, there was a span of 10 bases. Germline-derived CDR1 and CDR2 are SGHNT and YYREEE (reference sequence). The CDR3 is 11 amino acids. This CDR3 is CASIRETEQFF. The CDR3 bases are TGTGCCAGCATCCGGGAGACTGAGCAGTTCTTC.

The chain has TRBV11-3 and TRBJ2-1; D may be TRBD2 (6 bases). Germline V gene data show CDR1 as SGHNT and CDR2 as YENEEA. V gave up 4 bases and J gave up 5 bases, with 12 bases separating them. The CDR3 length is 14 residues. The CDR3 reads CASSSSALNNEQFF. Here the CDR3 DNA reads TGTGCCAGCAGCTCTAGCGCTCTAAACAATGAGCAGTTCTTC.